Listed here is a single T cell receptor (beta chain). Authors' methods: Nucleated cell counts were estimated from reference gene primer amplification. Here immunoSEQ multiplex PCR was the method, and the copy in TCRdb shows in-frame clones only, minus some. The DNA was the basis for D and trimming; V, J and clone size are from that table. The sample holds 84,000 or so clones, 80% to 90% seen once. The sample belongs to a study of blood T cell repertoires in COVID-19. Study-level information: Italy, Spain and the United States were the sources of the convalescent and acute COVID-19 samples. PBMCs, B-cell-depleted T cells, or T cells provided the cDNA or gDNA that made up the material.

CDR3 length equals 15 residues. With 0 bases removed from V and 2 bases from J, the gap between germline ends came to 8 bases. Germline CDR1 reads MNHEY; CDR2 reads SVGAGI. This sequence originates from a woman aged 80 or over with acute or convalescent COVID-19. Sequencing used peripheral blood. V and J are TRBV6-5 and TRBJ1-3; perhaps TRBD1 as D (5 bases). The CDR3 reads CASSYSSGPGNTIYF. The CDR3 region has the DNA TGTGCCAGCAGTTACTCCTCAGGGCCTGGAAACACCATATATTTT.